These 27 T cell receptor beta chains came from one sample sequenced in a study of CD8+CD57+ T cells in acquired aplastic anemia. TCR beta VDJ combinations and CDR3 sequences were profiled from genomic DNA. TCRdb reprocessed the reads with MiXCR, giving one entry per CDR3 protein. The sample consists of some 180,000 distinct CDR3 sequences, approximately 49% of them appearing once. The specimen sequenced was sorted CD4+, CD8+, or CD8+CD57+ T cells (not recorded which) from PBMCs. The source is a human donor in good health.

This clonotype was recorded at least ten times. This rearrangement joins TRBV24-1 to TRBJ2-5, with TRBD1 matching over 12 bases. The V and J ends lost 9 bases and 2 bases, in that order; junction bases with no gene match: 6. CDR3 length equals 15 residues. CDR1 is KGHDR and CDR2 is SFDVKD in the germline V gene. The CDR3: CATGTGGLGQETQYF. The DNA of the CDR3 is TGTGCCACCGGGACAGGGGGCTTAGGGCAAGAGACCCAGTACTTC.

This chain joins TRBV2 and TRBJ1-1; TRBD1 matches at 8 bases. Germline CDR1 SNHLY, CDR2 FYNNEI. The V gene end was trimmed by 6 bases and the J gene end by 4 bases; junction bases not matched to a gene: 7. The CDR3 is 14 amino acids. CDR3 loop: CASRRGQDVTEAFF. The CDR3 region has the DNA TGTGCCAGCAGGAGGGGACAGGATGTCACTGAAGCTTTCTTT.

This clonotype was seen ten or more times. The rearrangement joins TRBV20-1 to TRBJ1-5, with TRBD1 as a possible D gene (5 bases). The CDR3 runs to 15 residues. Germline V gene sequence: CDR1 DFQATT, CDR2 SNEGSKA (reference sequence). Trimming took off 3 bases at V and 4 bases at J, with 16 bases between the two ends. CDR3 nucleotides: TGCAGTGCTAGTACAAAACCGGGACTGAATCAGCCCCAGCATTTT. The encoded protein is CSASTKPGLNQPQHF.

This chain uses TRBV14 with TRBJ2-7; 9 bases match TRBD2. CDR3 length equals 15 residues. Trimming removed 4 bases from V and 6 bases from J; junction bases left unmatched: 10. The germline V gene encodes CDR1 SGHDN and CDR2 FVKESK. CDR3 sequence: CASSPLAGDVVEQYF. CDR3 sequence (DNA): TGTGCCAGCAGCCCTTTAGCGGGAGACGTCGTCGAGCAGTACTTC.

This chain links TRBV5-4 with TRBJ2-1; 9 bases agree with TRBD2. Losses at the gene ends were 0 bases for V and 5 bases for J; bases not matched to a gene: 6. This CDR3 has 16 amino acids. Germline values: CDR1 SGHNT, CDR2 YYREEE (reference sequence). CDR3 sequence reads: CASSLETSGDDNEQFF. In DNA, the CDR3 is TGTGCCAGCAGCTTGGAGACTAGCGGAGACGACAATGAGCAGTTCTTC. Supplemented by reference TRBV5-4 and TRBJ2-1, the full variable domain reads ETGVTQSPTHLIKTRGQQVTLRCSSQSGHNTVSWYQQALGQGPQFIFQYYREEENGRGNFPPRFSGLQFPNYSSELNVNALELDDSALYLCASSLETSGDDNEQFFGPGTRLTVL.

This clonotype was seen many times. The CDR3 nucleotides are TGCAGTGCTACAACTGGGGGTGGGGCCAACGTCCTGACTTTC. Its protein is CSATTGGGANVLTF. The chain employs TRBV20-1 and TRBJ2-6; the D call may be TRBD1 or TRBD2 (5 bases each). The germline gives CDR1 DFQATT, CDR2 SNEGSKA (reference sequence). The germline V and J ends were trimmed by 4 bases and 3 bases, with 10 bases remaining between them. This CDR3 has 14 residues.

The chain couples TRBV11-1 to TRBJ1-1; 10 positions agree with TRBD1. CDR3 length: 18 residues. Looked up from germline, CDR1 is SGHAT and CDR2 is FQDESV (reference sequence). V shed 5 bases, J shed 1 base, and the junction held 13 bases outside the gene matches. The CDR3 spells CASSATISTGGENTEAFF. CDR3 sequence (DNA): TGTGCCAGCAGCGCCACCATCTCGACAGGGGGCGAGAACACTGAAGCTTTCTTT.

The chain employs TRBV5-4 and TRBJ1-1; D unresolved. The V end lost 0 bases, the J end lost 1 base, and 7 bases lay between the germline ends. In germline, CDR1 is SGHNT, CDR2 YYREEE (reference sequence). The CDR3 spans 14 residues. This chain's CDR3 is CASSLARANTEAFF. CDR3 sequence (DNA): TGTGCCAGCAGCTTGGCAAGGGCGAACACTGAAGCTTTCTTT. Full variable domain (remainder filled in from reference TRBV5-4 and TRBJ1-1): ETGVTQSPTHLIKTRGQQVTLRCSSQSGHNTVSWYQQALGQGPQFIFQYYREEENGRGNFPPRFSGLQFPNYSSELNVNALELDDSALYLCASSLARANTEAFFGQGTRLTVV.

Concerning this clonotype: At one boundary the junction diverges from the germline segment, which might be a read error. The chain links TRBV10-3 to TRBJ2-5, with 9 bases aligning to TRBD2. CDR3 length equals 15 residues. CDR1 is ENHRY, CDR2 SYGVKD, per germline. As DNA, the CDR3 is TGTGCCAGCAGTAAGGGCGGGAGGGCCATGGAGGCCCAGTACTTC. Translation: CASSKGGRAMEAQYF.

This clonotype has at least ten counts. This chain uses TRBV7-9 with TRBJ2-2; 13 positions agree with TRBD2. V lost 5 bases, J lost 6 bases, and 9 bases stayed unmatched. The CDR3 is 17 residues long. CDR1 SEHNR and CDR2 FQNEAQ come from the germline V gene (reference sequence). This CDR3 reads CASSSPGLAGEAGELFF. In nucleotides, the CDR3 is TGTGCCAGCAGCAGCCCAGGACTAGCGGGAGAGGCCGGGGAGCTGTTTTTT.

This clonotype was seen many times. DNA of the CDR3: TGTGCCAGCAGCTTATCATCCCTCGGCGGTCGGTCCTACGAGCAGTACTTC. Translated: CASSLSSLGGRSYEQYF. This chain joins TRBV7-2 and TRBJ2-7; D gene ambiguous. V dropped 2 bases and J dropped 1 base, with 18 bases sitting between them. This CDR3 has 17 residues. Germline values: CDR1 SGHTA, CDR2 FQGNSA.

V gene TRBV30 combines with J gene TRBJ2-3, with 10 nucleotides matching TRBD2. The germline gives CDR1 GTSNPN, CDR2 SVGIG (reference sequence). CDR3 length: 16 amino acids. J lost 2 bases, V lost 0 bases, and 5 bases had no gene match. The CDR3 loop reads CAWSVGLAGVTDTQYF. The CDR3 DNA follows: TGTGCCTGGAGTGTAGGGCTAGCGGGAGTCACAGATACGCAGTATTTT.

In regard to this clonotype: A much larger clone sits a single nucleotide away, making a read error possible. The chain combines TRBV12-3 or TRBV12-4 with TRBJ2-2, with unresolved D. This CDR3 region has 13 residues. Here the CDR3 reads CASSLSGTRELFF. The CDR3 region has the DNA TGTGCCAGCAGCCTATCGGGCACCAGGGAGCTGTTTTTT.

This rearrangement joins TRBV29-1 to TRBJ1-4; no reliable D call. Germline V gives CDR1 SQVTM, CDR2 ANQGSEA. Trimming took off 8 bases at V and 6 bases at J, with 13 bases between the two ends. This CDR3 contains 12 residues. The CDR3 sequence is CSSQSQDEKLFF. The CDR3 bases are TGCAGCAGTCAAAGTCAGGATGAAAAACTGTTTTTT. Drawing the rest from reference TRBV29-1 and TRBJ1-4, the complete variable domain is SAVISQKPSRDICQRGTSLTIQCQVDSQVTMMFWYRQQPGQSLTLIATANQGSEATYESGFVIDKFPISRPNLTFSTLTVSNMSPEDSSIYLCSSQSQDEKLFFGSGTQLSVL.

There are many counts of this clonotype. For the CDR3, the DNA is TGTGCCAGTAGTACAGACAGAATCAATCAGCCCCAGCATTTT. It is translated as CASSTDRINQPQHF. V gene TRBV19 combines with J gene TRBJ1-5, with TRBD1 as a possible D gene (5 bases). CDR3 length equals 14 residues. Trimming stripped 4 bases from V and 3 bases from J, with 10 bases between. Per germline, CDR1 LNHDA and CDR2 SQIVND (reference sequence).

This clonotype was seen at least ten times. This chain uses TRBV2 with TRBJ1-5; 8 bases are shared with TRBD1. Looked up from germline, CDR1 is SNHLY and CDR2 is FYNNEI. This CDR3 region has 16 residues. V lost 5 bases to trimming and J lost 1 base; unmatched junction nucleotides: 7. CDR3 loop: CASSHRQGLSNQPQHF. The CDR3 DNA follows: TGTGCCAGCAGTCATCGACAGGGGTTAAGCAATCAGCCCCAGCATTTT.

At least ten counts were recorded for this clonotype. V gene TRBV6-1 combines with J gene TRBJ1-2; no reliable D call. CDR3 length: 12 amino acids. Trimming stripped 5 bases from V and 8 bases from J, with 12 bases between. CDR1 and CDR2 from the germline V gene are MNHNS and SASEGT. This CDR3 reads CASSPPNGGYTF. The CDR3 coding sequence is TGTGCCAGCAGTCCACCCAATGGCGGCTACACCTTC.

In this sample, this clonotype turned up many times. V and J are TRBV20-1 and TRBJ2-3; 10 nucleotides match TRBD2. The CDR3 consists of 15 residues. Looked up from germline, CDR1 is DFQATT and CDR2 is SNEGSKA (reference sequence). Germline trimming cut 5 bases from V and 10 bases from J; bases unmatched to any gene: 15. Here the CDR3 DNA reads TGCAGTGCTGCCCCGGCTAGCGGGAGATCGCCGTCGCAGTATTTT. This translates into CSAAPASGRSPSQYF.

V is TRBV11-2 and J is TRBJ2-3; 14 bases match TRBD2. The germline V gene encodes CDR1 SGHAT and CDR2 FQNNGV. V was pared by 6 bases and J by 4 bases, with 6 bases of the junction left unmatched. The CDR3 is 16 amino acids. CDR3 sequence (DNA): TGTGCCAGCAGGCCGGGACTAGCGGGAGTATCAGATACGCAGTATTTT. Protein sequence: CASRPGLAGVSDTQYF.

As concerns this clonotype: A much larger clone sits a single nucleotide away, making a read error possible. The genes are TRBV20-1 and TRBJ2-1; TRBD1 matches at 12 bases. The length of the CDR3 is 13 residues. Germline CDR1 is DFQATT and CDR2 is SNEGSKA (reference sequence). The DNA of the CDR3 is TGCGGTGCTAGGGGACAGGGGGCGAATGAGCAGTTCTTC. This translates into CGARGQGANEQFF.

The chain combines TRBV12-5 with TRBJ2-2; maybe TRBD1 (6 bases). The germline CDR1 and CDR2 sequences are LGHNT and FRNRAP. The V gene lost 6 bases and the J gene lost 0 bases, with 11 bases spanning the gap. CDR3 length: 15 residues. The CDR3 DNA reads TGTGCTAGTGGGAGGGGGACACCGAACACCGGGGAGCTGTTTTTT. Translating it yields CASGRGTPNTGELFF.

The chain couples TRBV10-2 to TRBJ1-1; tentatively, D is TRBD1 (5 bases). The CDR3 covers 13 residues. Looked up from germline, CDR1 is WSHSY and CDR2 is SAAADI. The V and J ends lost 6 bases and 1 base respectively, with 9 bases between them. The CDR3, as DNA: TGCGCCAGCAGGAAGACAGAGAACACTGAAGCTTTCTTT. This sequence encodes CASRKTENTEAFF.

This chain connects TRBV5-1 to TRBJ2-7; tentatively, D is TRBD1 or TRBD2 (5 bases each). V was trimmed by 1 base and J by 1 base, leaving 9 bases between them. The CDR3 is made up of 14 amino acids. Germline CDR1 reads SGHRS; CDR2 reads YFSETQ. The CDR3 region is CASSLRDPSYEQYF. The CDR3 nucleotides read TGCGCCAGCAGCTTGAGGGACCCTTCCTACGAGCAGTACTTC.

The CDR3 sequence is CASKGLTLNQPQHF. The CDR3 DNA reads as TGTGCCAGCAAGGGCCTGACACTCAATCAGCCCCAGCATTTT. The rearrangement links TRBV2 to TRBJ1-5, with D unresolved. Trimming took 7 bases from V and 3 from J, leaving 13 bases between them. The CDR3 has 14 amino acids. Germline V lookup: CDR1 SNHLY, CDR2 FYNNEI.

The genes are TRBV29-1 and TRBJ2-3; 11 nucleotides match TRBD1. V was clipped by 6 bases and J by 2 bases; unmatched bases: 7. CDR3 length equals 15 residues. Germline lookup yields CDR1 SQVTM and CDR2 ANQGSEA. CDR3 DNA sequence: TGCAGCGTCGCGCGGGACAGGGGGATCACAGATACGCAGTATTTT. Amino acid sequence: CSVARDRGITDTQYF.

This clonotype was recorded at least ten times. In DNA, the CDR3 is TGTGCCAGCAGCTTAGTCAGGGGCACTGAAGCTTTCTTT. This gives the protein CASSLVRGTEAFF. The chain has TRBV7-2 and TRBJ1-1; possibly TRBD1 for D (6 bases). Germline V gene data show CDR1 as SGHTA and CDR2 as FQGNSA. Trimming cost V 1 base and J 4 bases, with 7 bases left between them. This CDR3 has 13 residues.

The J gene is TRBJ2-3, the V gene TRBV29-1; maybe TRBD1 (5 bases). CDR1 and CDR2 from the germline V gene are SQVTM and ANQGSEA. The CDR3 spans 12 residues. Trimming took off 1 base at V and 8 bases at J, with 10 bases between the two ends. The CDR3 is CSVEVSGPTQYF. For the CDR3, the DNA is TGCAGCGTTGAAGTTTCAGGGCCTACGCAGTATTTT.